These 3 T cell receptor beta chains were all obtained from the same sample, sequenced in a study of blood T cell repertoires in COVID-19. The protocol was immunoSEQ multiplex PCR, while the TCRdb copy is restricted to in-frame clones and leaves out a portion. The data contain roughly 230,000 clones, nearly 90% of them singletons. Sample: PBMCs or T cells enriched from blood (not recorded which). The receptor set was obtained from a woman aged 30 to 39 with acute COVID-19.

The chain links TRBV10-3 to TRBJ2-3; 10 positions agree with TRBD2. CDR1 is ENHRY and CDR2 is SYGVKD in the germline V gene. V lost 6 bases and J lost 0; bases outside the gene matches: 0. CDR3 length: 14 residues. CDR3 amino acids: CAIRAGGSTDTQYF. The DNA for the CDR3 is TGTGCCATCAGAGCGGGGGGGAGCACAGATACGCAGTATTTT.

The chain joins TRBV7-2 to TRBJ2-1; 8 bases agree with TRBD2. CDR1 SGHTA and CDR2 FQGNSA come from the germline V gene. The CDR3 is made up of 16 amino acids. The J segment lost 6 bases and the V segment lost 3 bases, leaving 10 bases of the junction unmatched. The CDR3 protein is CASSFRSGGPGNEQFF. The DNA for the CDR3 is TGTGCCAGCAGCTTCCGGTCGGGGGGGCCGGGCAATGAGCAGTTCTTC. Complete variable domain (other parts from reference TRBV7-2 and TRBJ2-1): GAGVSQSPSNKVTEKGKDVELRCDPISGHTALYWYRQSLGQGLEFLIYFQGNSAPDKSGLPSDRFSAERTGGSVSTLTIQRTQQEDSAVYLCASSFRSGGPGNEQFFGPGTRLTVL.

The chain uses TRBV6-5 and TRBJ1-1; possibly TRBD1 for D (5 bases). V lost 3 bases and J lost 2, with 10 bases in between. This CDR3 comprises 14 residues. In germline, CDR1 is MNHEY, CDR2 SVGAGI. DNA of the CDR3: TGTGCCAGCAGTTATAACCAGGGTAACACTGAAGCTTTCTTT. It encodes CASSYNQGNTEAFF.